The 22 T cell receptor beta chains listed next were all sequenced from one sample in a study of blood T cell repertoires in COVID-19. The repertoire was sequenced with immunoSEQ multiplex PCR; TCRdb's copy has only in-frame clones and lacks some. The table shows approximately 270,000 clones, with approximately 90% occurring only once. Sequencing used PBMCs or T cells enriched from blood (not recorded which). The receptors were gathered from a man in his forties who had been exposed to COVID-19.

The genes are TRBV11-2 and TRBJ1-1, with a weak D call TRBD1 (6 bases). V was pared by 4 bases and J by 1 base, with 10 bases between. The CDR3 spans 14 residues. Germline V gives CDR1 SGHAT, CDR2 FQNNGV. For the CDR3, the DNA is TGTGCCAGCAGCTATAACAGGGCGAACACTGAAGCTTTCTTT. It specifies CASSYNRANTEAFF.

Only a few counts were recorded for this clone. The chain combines TRBV10-3 with TRBJ1-5; 11 nucleotides agree with TRBD1. This CDR3 has 15 residues. CDR1 is ENHRY, CDR2 SYGVKD, per germline. V lost 3 bases and J lost 6; bases outside the gene matches: 4. Here the CDR3 DNA reads TGTGCCATCAGTGACCCGGACAGGGGGCTTCAGCCCCAGCATTTT. Translated, it gives CAISDPDRGLQPQHF.

V gene TRBV6-1 combines with J gene TRBJ2-7; 7 bases align to TRBD1. The V segment lost 1 base and the J segment 4 bases; nucleotides outside the gene matches: 7. Germline V lookup: CDR1 MNHNS, CDR2 SASEGT. The CDR3 contains 15 residues. CDR3 coding DNA: TGTGCCAGCAGTGAAGTTCGACAGGGACCATACGAGCAGTACTTC. Amino acid sequence: CASSEVRQGPYEQYF.

This chain connects TRBV28 to TRBJ1-2, with 9 bases fitting TRBD1. The germline CDR1 and CDR2 sequences are MDHEN and SYDVKM. Unmatched junction bases numbered 15, after V lost 5 bases and J lost 8 bases. This CDR3 is built from 16 residues. The CDR3 protein is CASSPTLRDRALGYTF. CDR3 sequence (DNA): TGTGCCAGCAGTCCGACCCTACGGGACAGGGCGTTGGGCTACACCTTC.

V gene TRBV27 combines with J gene TRBJ1-1, with D possibly matching TRBD1 (6 bases). CDR3 size: 13 residues. Germline-derived CDR1 and CDR2 are MNHEY and SMNVEV (reference sequence). With 5 bases removed from V and 4 bases from J, the gap between germline ends came to 11 bases. Here the CDR3 reads CASSKGVPTEAFF. CDR3 in DNA: TGTGCCAGCAGTAAGGGGGTTCCCACTGAAGCTTTCTTT.

This sequence joins TRBV9 and TRBJ1-2; D is unclear. V lost 0 bases to trimming and J lost 2 bases, with 14 bases between them. The CDR3 sequence is 16 residues long. The V gene's germline CDR1 is SGDLS and CDR2 YYNGEE. The CDR3 loop reads CASSVDRDTLNYGYTF. The CDR3, as DNA: TGTGCCAGCAGCGTAGATCGCGACACATTAAACTATGGCTACACCTTC.

V usage is TRBV24-1 and J usage is TRBJ2-7; TRBD1 matches 8 bases. This CDR3 has 12 amino acids. CDR1 and CDR2 (germline): KGHDR, SFDVKD. Trimming cost V 3 bases and J 6 bases; bases outside gene matches: 0. CDR3 in amino acids: CATSDDRGEQYF. The CDR3 bases are TGTGCCACCAGTGATGACAGGGGCGAGCAGTACTTC.

V usage is TRBV7-3 and J usage is TRBJ2-2; D might be TRBD2 (6 bases). V lost 3 bases and J lost 2, with 10 bases in between. CDR1 is SGHTA, CDR2 FQGTGA, per germline. This CDR3 has 15 residues. The CDR3 is CASSFLGGNTGELFF. CDR3 nucleotide sequence: TGTGCCAGCAGCTTTCTCGGGGGAAACACCGGGGAGCTGTTTTTT.

The chain carries TRBV19 and TRBJ2-4; 8 nucleotides line up with TRBD1. CDR1 is LNHDA, CDR2 SQIVND, per germline (reference sequence). J lost 5 bases, V lost 5 bases, and 5 bases had no gene match. This CDR3 is 14 amino acids long. The CDR3 DNA is TGTGCCAGTAGTTCGGACAGGGCTGAAAACATTCAGTACTTC. Translating gives CASSSDRAENIQYF.

The chain carries TRBV27 and TRBJ2-5; TRBD1 matches 9 bases. The CDR3 consists of 16 residues. Germline V gene sequence: CDR1 MNHEY, CDR2 SMNVEV (reference sequence). V lost 6 bases, J lost 2 bases, and 10 bases stayed unmatched. The DNA of the CDR3 is TGTGCCAGCAGCCGGGACAGGGATATCCTACAAGAGACCCAGTACTTC. This gives the protein CASSRDRDILQETQYF.

V usage is TRBV5-1 and J usage is TRBJ1-1, with D possibly being TRBD1 (6 bases). Germline-derived CDR1 and CDR2 are SGHRS and YFSETQ. Trimming cost V 4 bases and J 0 bases, with 22 bases left between them. The CDR3 is made up of 18 amino acids. CDR3: CASSGALDRGRLNTEAFF. CDR3 bases: TGCGCCAGCAGCGGCGCGTTGGACAGAGGGAGATTGAACACTGAAGCTTTCTTT.

The genes are TRBV28 and TRBJ2-7; 9 bases fit TRBD1. Looked up from germline, CDR1 is MDHEN and CDR2 is SYDVKM. The V segment lost 6 bases and the J segment 5 bases; nucleotides outside the gene matches: 11. This CDR3 is built from 15 residues. In nucleotides, the CDR3 is TGTGCCAGCAGCGGCACCGGGACAGGGTTCCACGAGCAGTACTTC. Its protein is CASSGTGTGFHEQYF.

J is TRBJ1-4 and V is TRBV5-1; D is possibly TRBD1 (6 bases). V gave up 0 bases and J gave up 8 bases, with 11 bases separating them. CDR1 is SGHRS, CDR2 YFSETQ, per germline. This CDR3 comprises 14 residues. The CDR3 spells CASSLAPGEEKLFF. The CDR3 DNA sequence: TGCGCCAGCAGCTTGGCGCCAGGGGAGGAAAAACTGTTTTTT.

The chain carries TRBV9 and TRBJ2-2; D call uncertain. This CDR3 comprises 14 residues. The V and J ends lost 4 bases and 7 bases respectively, with 14 bases between them. Germline V gene sequence: CDR1 SGDLS, CDR2 YYNGEE. The DNA for the CDR3 is TGTGCCAGCAGCAATCCGATGAGTGGCGGGGAGCTGTTTTTT. This codes for CASSNPMSGGELFF.

Written as DNA, the CDR3 is TGTGCCAGCAGCCTTAGCACACCCTACGAGCAGTACTTC. Amino acids: CASSLSTPYEQYF. The chain uses TRBV7-9 and TRBJ2-7, with unresolved D. The ends were cut back, 5 bases at V and 2 bases at J, with 10 bases in the middle. This CDR3 is built from 13 residues. CDR1 SEHNR and CDR2 FQNEAQ come from the germline V gene (reference sequence).

The chain has TRBV19 and TRBJ2-3; D not certain. The V end was cut by 2 bases, the J end by 1 base, with 7 bases between. Germline assignment: CDR1 LNHDA and CDR2 SQIVND (reference sequence). The CDR3 is 14 amino acids. CDR3 in DNA: TGTGCCAGTAGTATAATACCGGGCACAGATACGCAGTATTTT. Protein product: CASSIIPGTDTQYF.

J is TRBJ1-3 and V is TRBV24-1; D is undetermined. The V gene's germline CDR1 is KGHDR and CDR2 SFDVKD. This CDR3 contains 12 residues. V lost 1 base and J lost 7, with 4 bases in between. The CDR3 reads CATSDFGNTIYF. The CDR3 coding sequence is TGTGCCACCAGTGATTTCGGGAACACCATATATTTT.

The CDR3: CASSLDYGIQETQYF. CDR3 DNA sequence: TGTGCCAGCAGCTTGGATTACGGGATCCAAGAGACCCAGTACTTC. The chain recombines TRBV5-5 with TRBJ2-5; maybe TRBD2 (5 bases). This CDR3 spans 15 amino acids. In germline, CDR1 is SGHKS, CDR2 YYEKEE (reference sequence). Trimming stripped 0 bases from V and 1 base from J, with 10 bases between.

This CDR3 reads CASSIERGSSYEQYF. The CDR3 DNA reads TGTGCCAGTAGTATCGAGCGGGGGAGCTCCTACGAGCAGTACTTC. V is TRBV19 and J is TRBJ2-7; 8 nucleotides match TRBD2. Germline values: CDR1 LNHDA, CDR2 SQIVND (reference sequence). The CDR3 covers 15 residues. The junction had 4 bases not matched to a gene; V was cut back by 3 bases and J by 0 bases.

V is TRBV12-3 or TRBV12-4 and J is TRBJ2-1, with D unresolved. This CDR3 is 13 amino acids long. Trimming cost V 4 bases and J 10 bases, with 14 bases left between them. This CDR3 is CASSSPDFWEQFF. CDR3 DNA: TGTGCCAGCAGTTCCCCCGACTTTTGGGAGCAGTTCTTC.

This clone was counted only a few times. V gene TRBV6-2 or TRBV6-3 combines with J gene TRBJ2-7; 7 bases fit TRBD1. J lost 7 bases, V lost 4 bases, and 1 base had no gene match. The CDR3 length is 11 residues. Germline V CDR1 and CDR2: MNHEY, SVGEGT. CDR3 loop: CASSFRGEQYF. The CDR3 DNA reads as TGTGCCAGCAGTTTCAGGGGGGAGCAGTACTTC.

Remarks on this clone: Other DNA sequences in the same sample also yield this CDR3. The chain is built from TRBV5-1 and TRBJ2-7, with 10 bases that match TRBD2. The V and J ends lost 0 bases and 4 bases, in that order; junction bases with no gene match: 4. CDR3 size: 15 residues. The germline V gene has CDR1 SGHRS and CDR2 YFSETQ. In DNA form, the CDR3 reads TGCGCCAGCAGCTTGGGACTAGCGGGCGGGTACGAGCAGTACTTC. This sequence encodes CASSLGLAGGYEQYF.